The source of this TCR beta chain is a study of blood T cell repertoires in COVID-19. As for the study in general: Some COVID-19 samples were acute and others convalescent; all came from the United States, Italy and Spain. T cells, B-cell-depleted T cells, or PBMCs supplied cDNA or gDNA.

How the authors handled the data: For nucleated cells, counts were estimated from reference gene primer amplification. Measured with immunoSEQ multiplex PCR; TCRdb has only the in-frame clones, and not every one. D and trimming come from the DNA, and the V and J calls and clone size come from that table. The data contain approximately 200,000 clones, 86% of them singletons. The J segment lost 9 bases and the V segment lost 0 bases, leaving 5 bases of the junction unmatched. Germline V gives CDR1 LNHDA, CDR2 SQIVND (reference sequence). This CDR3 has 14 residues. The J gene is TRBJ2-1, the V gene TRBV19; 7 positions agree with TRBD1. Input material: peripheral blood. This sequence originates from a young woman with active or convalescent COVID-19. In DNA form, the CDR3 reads TGTGCCAGTAGTATAGATACAGGGGCAAGTGAGCAGTTCTTC. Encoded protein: CASSIDTGASEQFF.